This passage covers 11 T cell receptor beta chains from one sample sequenced in a study of T cell responses to AZD1222 COVID-19 vaccine. The protocol was immunoSEQ multiplex PCR, while the TCRdb copy is restricted to in-frame clones and leaves out a portion. Seen here are some 130,000 clones, over 65% observed once, and the top ten hold about 4%. Here the sequenced sample was peripheral blood, taken on day 0 of AZD1222 vaccination. These receptors were taken from an adult in good health.

This rearrangement joins TRBV28 to TRBJ1-2; perhaps TRBD1 as D (5 bases). The V gene's germline CDR1 is MDHEN and CDR2 SYDVKM. The V end was cut by 8 bases, the J end by 7 bases, with 14 bases between. This CDR3 comprises 12 residues. For the CDR3, the DNA is TGTGCCAGCCTCGGGGCCGTGCGTGGCTACACCTTC. It encodes CASLGAVRGYTF.

The rearrangement uses TRBV5-1 and TRBJ2-7; D could derive from TRBD1 or TRBD2 (5 bases each). V was shortened by 4 bases and J by 3 bases, with 17 bases between the two germline ends. CDR1 and CDR2 from the germline V gene are SGHRS and YFSETQ. The CDR3 totals 15 residues. The CDR3 protein is CASSRDRDAYYEQYF. In DNA form, the CDR3 reads TGCGCCAGCAGCCGGGATAGGGACGCTTACTACGAGCAGTACTTC. Looking up the rest from reference TRBV5-1 and TRBJ2-7 gives the full variable domain: KAGVTQTPRYLIKTRGQQVTLSCSPISGHRSVSWYQQTPGQGLQFLFEYFSETQRNKGNFPGRFSGRQFSNSRSEMNVSTLELGDSALYLCASSRDRDAYYEQYFGPGTRLTVT.

The chain joins TRBV5-4 to TRBJ1-2; D unresolved. The germline CDR1 and CDR2 sequences are SGHNT and YYREEE (reference sequence). The CDR3 covers 15 residues. The V gene lost 9 bases and the J gene lost 4 bases, with 22 bases spanning the gap. CDR3 sequence: CATTLAGGFSYGYTF. The CDR3 nucleotides are TGTGCCACCACCCTGGCAGGCGGATTCAGCTATGGCTACACCTTC. Based on the CDR3 plus reference TRBV5-4 and TRBJ1-2, the full variable domain is ETGVTQSPTHLIKTRGQQVTLRCSSQSGHNTVSWYQQALGQGPQFIFQYYREEENGRGNFPPRFSGLQFPNYSSELNVNALELDDSALYLCATTLAGGFSYGYTFGSGTRLTVV.

J is TRBJ1-2 and V is TRBV10-3; TRBD1 might be the D (6 bases). Germline CDR1 reads ENHRY; CDR2 reads SYGVKD. The CDR3 totals 14 residues. Trimming left V 4 bases short and J 4 bases short, with 13 bases between. CDR3 residues: CAISGVGGIYGYTF. CDR3 DNA: TGTGCCATCAGTGGTGTAGGGGGAATCTATGGCTACACCTTC.

The CDR3 reads CASSNRRENTGELFF. The CDR3 coding sequence is TGTGCCAGTAGTAACCGGAGGGAAAACACCGGGGAGCTGTTTTTT. This chain joins TRBV19 and TRBJ2-2, with a weak D call TRBD2 (6 bases). V lost 4 bases to trimming and J lost 2 bases, with 11 bases between them. CDR1 and CDR2 (germline): LNHDA, SQIVND (reference sequence). There are 15 residues in the CDR3.

The CDR3 bases are TGTGCCAGCAGCGTACTGGGTGGGCCCACCGGGGAGCTGTTTTTT. This encodes CASSVLGGPTGELFF. The chain combines TRBV9 with TRBJ2-2; D is undetermined. Trimming stripped 1 base from V and 4 bases from J, with 11 bases between. The germline gives CDR1 SGDLS, CDR2 YYNGEE. The CDR3 runs 15 residues.

The sample holds one count of this clone. The rearrangement links TRBV28 to TRBJ2-3, with 8 bases fitting TRBD2. Germline V lookup: CDR1 MDHEN, CDR2 SYDVKM. The CDR3 is 15 amino acids. Trimming took 8 bases from V and 0 from J; bases not matched to a gene: 7. CDR3 nucleotides: TGTGCCAGCCGGACGGGGGGGCCTAGCACAGATACGCAGTATTTT. It specifies CASRTGGPSTDTQYF. The entire variable domain, with the rest obtained from reference TRBV28 and TRBJ2-3, is as follows: DVKVTQSSRYLVKRTGEKVFLECVQDMDHENMFWYRQDPGLGLRLIYFSYDVKMKEKGDIPEGYSVSREKKERFSLILESASTNQTSMYLCASRTGGPSTDTQYFGPGTRLTVL.

The CDR3 reads CASSGNLVSDRAYGYTF. The CDR3 DNA reads as TGTGCCAGCAGTGGAAACCTCGTCTCGGACAGGGCTTATGGCTACACCTTC. The chain combines TRBV25-1 with TRBJ1-2, with 8 bases lining up with TRBD1. CDR1 and CDR2 (germline): MGHDK, SYGVNS. V was pared by 4 bases and J by 5 bases, with 15 bases of the junction left unmatched. The CDR3 consists of 17 residues.

The rearrangement links TRBV28 to TRBJ2-7; 10 bases are a match to TRBD1. The length of the CDR3 is 15 residues. V dropped 5 bases and J dropped 6; count of bases not matched to a gene: 10. Germline CDR1 is MDHEN and CDR2 is SYDVKM. The CDR3 coding sequence is TGTGCCAGCAGTCCCACGGGACAGGGGAAGGGCGAGCAGTACTTC. Translation gives CASSPTGQGKGEQYF.

The chain employs TRBV2 and TRBJ2-3; a possible D gene is TRBD2 (6 bases). The germline CDR1 and CDR2 sequences are SNHLY and FYNNEI. This CDR3 contains 15 residues. Trimming took off 6 bases at V and 0 bases at J, with 13 bases between the two ends. CDR3 loop: CASRRDRQSTDTQYF. CDR3 coding DNA: TGTGCCAGCAGGCGGGACCGTCAAAGCACAGATACGCAGTATTTT.

The chain carries TRBV24-1 and TRBJ1-1; possible D gene TRBD1, 6 bases. V lost 4 bases to trimming and J lost 7 bases, with 12 bases between them. Germline CDR1 reads KGHDR; CDR2 reads SFDVKD. The CDR3 spans 13 residues. CDR3 region: CATSDHGQSEAFF. As DNA, the CDR3 is TGTGCCACCAGTGACCACGGACAGAGTGAAGCTTTCTTT.